These T cell receptor beta chains were read from a single sample in a study of blood T cell repertoires in COVID-19. The assay was immunoSEQ multiplex PCR, and TCRdb's table has in-frame clones only and misses some. The data contain around 220,000 clones, 84% of them singletons. Source material: PBMCs or T cells enriched from blood (not recorded which). These TCRs come from a woman in her thirties or forties who had recovered from COVID-19. CDR3s include the opening cysteine and the closing phenylalanine or tryptophan. A D gene is named only where the DNA matches it firmly. For some rows the clone size is stated as once, few or many, or as a class when expanded; others skip it.

TRBD2 | TRBJ2-5 | TRBV9 | . | CASSDGTSGGETQYF | TGTGCCAGCAGCGATGGGACTAGCGGAGGAGAGACCCAGTACTTC
. | TRBJ1-1 | TRBV28 | . | CASSPSTGQSAEAFF | TGTGCCAGCAGTCCATCGACAGGACAGAGCGCTGAAGCTTTCTTT
. | TRBJ2-2 | TRBV9 | . | CASSAGLPNTGELFF | TGTGCCAGCAGCGCGGGACTTCCGAACACCGGGGAGCTGTTTTTT
. | TRBJ1-1 | TRBV7-3 | . | CASSPTGKQNTEAFF | TGTGCCAGCAGCCCCACAGGGAAGCAGAACACTGAAGCTTTCTTT
TRBD1 | TRBJ2-1 | TRBV20-1 | once | CSASRRGTGGRDEQFF | TGCAGTGCTAGTAGGCGTGGGACAGGGGGTAGGGATGAGCAGTTCTTC
. | TRBJ1-3 | TRBV9 | . | CASSAGQGGDTIYF | TGTGCCAGCAGCGCGGGACAAGGAGGCGACACCATATATTTT
. | TRBJ2-5 | TRBV30 | . | CAWSVTRGEAQYF | TGTGCCTGGAGTGTAACTCGCGGAGAGGCCCAGTACTTC
. | TRBJ2-2 | TRBV2 | . | CASSTGITGELFF | TGTGCCAGCAGTACAGGGATCACCGGGGAGCTGTTTTTT
. | TRBJ1-5 | TRBV7-3 | . | CASIKRLGPKGQPQHF | TGTGCCAGCATCAAACGCCTGGGCCCAAAAGGTCAGCCCCAGCATTTT
. | TRBJ2-1 | TRBV7-9 | . | CASSLATYLEGRNNEQFF | TGTGCCAGCAGCTTAGCAACTTACTTGGAGGGACGCAACAATGAGCAGTTCTTC
. | TRBJ1-5 | TRBV18 | . | CASSPDRNQPQHF | TGTGCCAGCTCGCCCGACAGAAATCAGCCCCAGCATTTT
TRBD1 | TRBJ2-1 | TRBV18 | few | CASLQGGTGYFDEQFF | TGTGCCAGCCTACAAGGCGGGACAGGGTATTTTGATGAGCAGTTCTTC
TRBD1 | TRBJ1-2 | TRBV6-1 | . | CASSVAGTGDDGYTF | TGTGCCAGCAGTGTAGCCGGGACAGGGGACGATGGCTACACCTTC
. | TRBJ1-1 | TRBV7-2 | . | CASSYRVSTEAFF | TGTGCCAGCAGTTACAGGGTCAGCACTGAAGCTTTCTTT
TRBD1 | TRBJ2-1 | TRBV25-1 | . | CASSSGTGGFRQFF | TGTGCCAGCAGCTCCGGGACAGGGGGCTTTAGGCAGTTCTTC
TRBD1 | TRBJ2-5 | TRBV2 | . | CASIRDRVETQYF | TGTGCCAGCATCCGGGACAGGGTTGAGACCCAGTACTTC
TRBD1 | TRBJ1-6 | TRBV19 | . | CASSPSETGIYNSPLHF | TGTGCCAGTAGCCCATCCGAGACAGGGATTTATAATTCACCCCTCCACTTT
. | TRBJ1-2 | TRBV19 | once | CAARAGIYGYTF | TGTGCCGCCAGGGCTGGCATATATGGCTACACCTTC
TRBD1 | TRBJ1-6 | TRBV27 | . | CASSFEYRGYGSPLHF | TGTGCCAGCAGTTTCGAGTACAGGGGGTACGGCTCACCCCTCCACTTT
. | TRBJ2-3 | TRBV2 | . | CASSPEGRGDTQYF | TGTGCCAGCAGCCCGGAGGGACGTGGGGATACGCAGTATTTT
. | TRBJ2-1 | TRBV27 | . | CASSFRSSYNEQFF | TGTGCCAGCAGTTTCCGGAGCTCCTACAATGAGCAGTTCTTC